This TCR beta chain was obtained from a study of shared clonotypes between healthy human individuals. CDR1 and CDR2 from the germline V gene are MNHEY and SVGAGI. The CDR3 length is 14 residues. Trimming left V 0 bases short and J 8 bases short, with 11 bases between. For this clone: What it binds is unknown.

Study outcomes and limitations: Rarefaction showed sorted-subset sequencing was incomplete despite large depth. Having only a few donors restricted how much genetic and exposure-history diversity was captured.

Approximately 210 ng DNA, 25,000 to 35,000 T cell genomes, went into each sorted-subset replicate PCR. The table came from immunoSEQ multiplex PCR; TCRdb's copy has only in-frame clones and leaves some out. The repertoire holds hundreds of thousands of clones, with roughly 70% as singletons. V usage is TRBV6-5 and J usage is TRBJ2-1; tentative D call: TRBD2 (5 bases). The material sequenced was memory CD4+ T cells sorted from blood. Stated subset: CD45RA-negative fraction. The receptor's source is a woman aged 25 to 45 in good health. DNA for the CDR3: TGTGCCAGCAGTTACTCGTTCGCGGGCCATGAGCAGTTCTTC. As protein: CASSYSFAGHEQFF.